This note documents a single TCR beta chain sequence. The target antigen is unknown. Trimming left V 2 bases short and J 2 bases short, with 9 bases between. CDR3 length: 14 amino acids. Germline V CDR1 and CDR2: KGHSH, LQKENI. The entry originates in a study of OX40 agonist ivuxolimab in advanced cancers. Study-wide background: Intravenous ivuxolimab at 0.01 to 10 mg/kg was given to patients every 2 weeks. Earlier anti-PD-1, anti-PD-L1 or anti-CTLA-4 therapy was permitted; about 38% had received some. Patients were roughly 83% male with ages roughly 20 to 85, mean 60. Study findings and constraints: Partial responders at 0.1-3.0 mg/kg had among the lowest clonal expansion.

Method: immunoSEQ multiplex PCR; TCRdb's copy keeps in-frame clones and lacks some. The table includes around 69,000 clones, about 88% detected once. The sequence was collected from an adult with an advanced solid tumor such as melanoma, head and neck, liver or kidney cancer. The sample here was CD4+ or CD8+ T cells sorted from blood, taken in a trial of the OX40 agonist ivuxolimab. J is TRBJ1-2 and V is TRBV18; D may be TRBD1 (6 bases). The CDR3 DNA sequence: TGTGCCAGCTCACCAACGACAGGCAACTATGGCTACACCTTC. Protein: CASSPTTGNYGYTF.